The 16 T cell receptor beta chains below come from one sample, sequenced in a study of blood T cell repertoires in COVID-19. The table came from immunoSEQ multiplex PCR; TCRdb's copy has only in-frame clones and leaves some out. The sample has some 120,000 clones, roughly 84% seen once. Sequenced sample: peripheral blood. All receptors derive from a woman aged 30 to 39 who had recovered from COVID-19.

The chain couples TRBV5-1 to TRBJ1-6, with 8 positions matching TRBD1. The CDR3 contains 14 residues. Germline CDR1 reads SGHRS; CDR2 reads YFSETQ. The junction had 1 base not matched to a gene; V was cut back by 3 bases and J by 5 bases. The CDR3 region has the DNA TGCGCCAGCAGCTGGACAGGGCATAATTCACCCCTCCACTTT. Residues: CASSWTGHNSPLHF.

J is TRBJ1-2 and V is TRBV2, with D tentatively TRBD1 (5 bases). The CDR3 sequence is 13 residues long. The V and J ends lost 3 bases and 8 bases respectively, with 13 bases between them. The V gene's germline CDR1 is SNHLY and CDR2 FYNNEI. The CDR3 sequence is CASSEGTRLGYTF. In nucleotides, the CDR3 is TGTGCCAGCAGTGAGGGGACTCGCCTAGGCTACACCTTC.

This sequence joins TRBV2 and TRBJ2-6; 10 nucleotides agree with TRBD1. With 7 bases clipped from V and 0 bases from J, the junction kept 9 bases outside the gene matches. From germline, CDR1 is SNHLY and CDR2 FYNNEI. This CDR3 is built from 18 residues. CDR3 protein: CASNLKDRGYSGANVLTF. As DNA, the CDR3 is TGTGCCAGCAACCTGAAGGACAGGGGGTACTCTGGGGCCAACGTCCTGACTTTC. The whole variable domain, filled in from reference TRBV2 and TRBJ2-6, reads EPEVTQTPSHQVTQMGQEVILRCVPISNHLYFYWYRQILGQKVEFLVSFYNNEISEKSEIFDDQFSVERPDGSNFTLKIRSTKLEDSAMYFCASNLKDRGYSGANVLTFGAGSRLTVL.

The genes are TRBV5-4 and TRBJ1-6; D is possibly TRBD1 (5 bases). V was pared by 0 bases and J by 19 bases, with 23 bases between. Germline-derived CDR1 and CDR2 are SGHNT and YYREEE (reference sequence). The CDR3 is 15 residues long. The CDR3 reads CASSLDRFFDSSPHF. The DNA for the CDR3 is TGTGCCAGCAGCTTGGACAGGTTTTTTGATTCGAGCCCGCACTTT.

This clone was seen more than once but under ten times. This chain links TRBV4-1 with TRBJ1-2, with a weak D call TRBD1 (6 bases). Trimming shortened V by 5 bases and J by 8 bases, and 18 bases separated the two germline ends. CDR1 and CDR2 (germline): MGHRA, YSYEKL. The CDR3 spans 14 residues. The CDR3 region has the DNA TGCGCCAGCAGCACCCCTTACAGGGCCGACGGCTACACCTTC. Protein: CASSTPYRADGYTF.

In this sample, this clone turned up a few times. This sequence joins TRBV5-1 and TRBJ2-1, with TRBD1 as a possible D gene (6 bases). The V end was cut by 0 bases, the J end by 0 bases, with 13 bases between. The germline gives CDR1 SGHRS, CDR2 YFSETQ. CDR3 length equals 17 residues. CDR3 sequence (DNA): TGCGCCAGCAGCTTGGCCGGTGCGGACAGCTCCTACAATGAGCAGTTCTTC. This translates into CASSLAGADSSYNEQFF.

The DNA for the CDR3 is TGTGCCAGCAGAACCCTCGGGGGTGTCCCTTCACCCCTCCACTTT. Its protein is CASRTLGGVPSPLHF. The J gene is TRBJ1-6, the V gene TRBV6-5, with D possibly being TRBD1 (5 bases). Germline V lookup: CDR1 MNHEY, CDR2 SVGAGI. CDR3 length equals 15 residues. V was cut by 6 bases and J by 9 bases, with 18 bases left in between.

The chain carries TRBV15 and TRBJ1-3; D is ambiguous. Trimming shortened V by 4 bases and J by 2 bases, and 21 bases separated the two germline ends. CDR3 length: 18 residues. Germline V gene data show CDR1 as LNHNV and CDR2 as YYDKDF (reference sequence). CDR3 in amino acids: CATSKKVEDSSTGNTIYF. The DNA for the CDR3 is TGTGCCACCAGCAAGAAAGTCGAAGACTCATCGACTGGAAACACCATATATTTT.

This chain uses TRBV5-4 with TRBJ2-2; TRBD2 agrees at 7 bases. Germline CDR1 SGHNT, CDR2 YYREEE (reference sequence). This CDR3 comprises 17 residues. J was trimmed by 0 bases and V by 2 bases; bases with no gene match: 7. The chain's CDR3 is CASSFVGGLANTGELFF. CDR3 DNA sequence: TGTGCCAGCAGCTTCGTCGGGGGGTTGGCGAACACCGGGGAGCTGTTTTTT.

CDR3: CASSYTTGNEKLFF. The CDR3 DNA reads as TGTGCCAGCAGTTACACCACAGGGAATGAAAAACTGTTTTTT. This chain links TRBV6-6 with TRBJ1-4; a possible D gene is TRBD1 (6 bases). The CDR3 contains 14 residues. The V and J ends lost 2 bases and 5 bases respectively, with 9 bases between them. Germline V gene lookup returns CDR1 MNHNY and CDR2 SVGAGI (reference sequence).

This chain joins TRBV7-2 and TRBJ1-5, with 7 bases aligning to TRBD1. The CDR3 totals 16 residues. V lost 2 bases to trimming and J lost 5 bases; unmatched junction nucleotides: 9. From germline, CDR1 is SGHTA and CDR2 FQGNSA. CDR3 protein: CASSLRFRGWDQPQHF. CDR3 nucleotides: TGTGCCAGCAGCTTAAGGTTCAGGGGGTGGGATCAGCCCCAGCATTTT.

This chain uses TRBV2 with TRBJ2-5, with D possibly TRBD1 on 6 matching bases. V shed 4 bases and J shed 4 bases, with 16 bases lying between them. This CDR3 has 15 amino acids. CDR1 is SNHLY and CDR2 is FYNNEI in the germline V gene. The CDR3 here is CASSAQRQVPETQYF. CDR3 in DNA: TGTGCCAGCAGTGCTCAACGACAGGTTCCAGAGACCCAGTACTTC.

The chain recombines TRBV3-1 (or the pseudogene TRBV3-2) with TRBJ2-7, with a tentative D call TRBD1 (6 bases). The CDR3 is 14 amino acids. CDR1 and CDR2 (germline): LGHDT, YNNKEL (reference sequence). The V and J ends lost 4 bases and 0 bases respectively, with 10 bases between them. CDR3 amino acids: CASSRQVGSYEQYF. The CDR3 nucleotides are TGTGCCAGCAGCCGACAGGTGGGCTCCTACGAGCAGTACTTC.

The chain employs TRBV19 and TRBJ1-5; 9 bases are shared with TRBD1. The V gene end was trimmed by 0 bases and the J gene end by 4 bases; junction bases not matched to a gene: 4. CDR1 is LNHDA and CDR2 is SQIVND in the germline V gene (reference sequence). The CDR3 contains 16 residues. Here the CDR3 reads CASSIEQGARNQPQHF. CDR3 sequence (DNA): TGTGCCAGTAGTATAGAACAGGGGGCGCGGAATCAGCCCCAGCATTTT.

This chain connects TRBV16 to TRBJ1-5, with 10 bases fitting TRBD1. The CDR3 is 19 residues long. Germline assignment: CDR1 KGHSY and CDR2 FQNENV. V dropped 4 bases and J dropped 0; count of bases not matched to a gene: 12. CDR3 DNA sequence: TGTGCCAGCAGCCCAAACCCCCCGACAGGGGGCTATAGCAATCAGCCCCAGCATTTT. Translated: CASSPNPPTGGYSNQPQHF.

V and J are TRBV15 and TRBJ1-3; 9 bases align to TRBD1. V gave up 3 bases and J gave up 2 bases; unmatched junction bases: 2. Looked up from germline, CDR1 is LNHNV and CDR2 is YYDKDF (reference sequence). This CDR3 region has 15 residues. The CDR3: CATSRGQGTGNTIYF. The CDR3, as DNA: TGTGCCACCAGCAGGGGACAGGGAACTGGAAACACCATATATTTT.